The T cell receptor (beta chain) under discussion was sequenced for a study of CD8 T cells in Susac syndrome. The CDR3 runs 15 residues. The germline V gene encodes CDR1 KGHSH and CDR2 LQKENI. Trimming removed 3 bases from V and 1 base from J, with 10 bases in between. Random hexamers served to reverse transcribe about 0.45 to 1 ug RNA. An immunoSEQ multiplex PCR generated amplified TCR beta CDR3 products spanning 54 Vbeta and 13 Jbeta. TCRdb recomputed calls from the immunoSEQ multiplex PCR reads with MiXCR, one row per CDR3 protein. The sample records some 180,000 distinct CDR3 sequences, roughly 94% being singletons. In blood CD8+ and CD4+ T cells, TCR beta underwent sequencing. The CD8+ and CD4+ T cells were isolated magnetically using a negative isolation approach, whereas the TEMRA cells were enriched by FACS.

The material sequenced was CD4+ T cells from PBMCs. The chain couples TRBV18 to TRBJ2-4; D might be TRBD1 (6 bases). This TCR was recovered from a human donor in good health. CDR3 loop: CASSPLDSAKNIQYF. In nucleotides, the CDR3 is TGTGCCAGCTCACCCTTGGACAGCGCCAAAAACATTCAGTACTTC.